This record concerns one T cell receptor (beta chain) sequence. Amplification used 60 V beta primers and 13 J beta primers. The data were produced by immunoSEQ multiplex PCR, yet TCRdb's version contains in-frame clones alone and is incomplete. The sample includes around 92,000 clones, 65% to 85% of them seen just once. The time point: after dendritic cell vaccination, including at tumor progression/relapse. Isocitrate dehydrogenase mutation was absent in all glioblastoma patients. The CDR3 runs to 14 residues. The V gene's germline CDR1 is LGHNA and CDR2 YNFKEQ. With 5 bases removed from V and 4 bases from J, the gap between germline ends came to 14 bases. This entry comes from a study of glioma-infiltrating T cells after dendritic cell vaccination. Study at large: Between the early 2000s and the early 2010s, patients got autologous tumor lysate-pulsed dendritic cell vaccines.

This specimen consisted of blood, obtained after dendritic cell vaccination. The J gene is TRBJ1-2, the V gene TRBV4-2; tentatively, D is TRBD1 (6 bases). The receptor was isolated from a human donor with glioblastoma. CDR3 nucleotide sequence: TGTGCCAGCAGCAATGCCACCAGGGGCTATGGCTACACCTTC. Encoded protein: CASSNATRGYGYTF.